Described below is a single T cell receptor beta chain sequence and its context. What it binds is unknown. The data were obtained in a study of shared clonotypes between healthy human individuals. Whole-study findings and limits: Naive CD4 clonotypes were shared across several donors at roughly 5.3%.

The CDR3 extends over 14 amino acids. The germline V gene encodes CDR1 SGDLS and CDR2 YYNGEE. V shed 0 bases, J shed 8 bases, and the junction held 2 bases outside the gene matches. Caucasian adults residing in Nashville, Tennessee made up all the donors. The study separated CD4+ cells into CD45RA+ naive and CD45RA-negative memory subsets. The method was immunoSEQ multiplex PCR; TCRdb's version includes in-frame clones alone and lacks a portion of them. The sample records 2 million or so clones, roughly 96% being singletons. This receptor was identified in a man between 18 and 29 years old in good health. The sample consisted of naive CD4+ T cells sorted from blood. The sample's subset: CD45RA+ positively selected. The rearrangement uses TRBV9 and TRBJ1-1, with 12 positions matching TRBD1. CDR3 residues: CASSVAGTGGEAFF. CDR3 sequence (DNA): TGTGCCAGCAGCGTAGCAGGGACAGGGGGCGAAGCTTTCTTT.